This entry concerns a single T cell receptor beta chain. This entry belongs to a study of shared clonotypes between healthy human individuals. Study-wide context: Donors were a couple of women and a few men aged 18 to 49.

The V end lost 7 bases, the J end lost 4 bases, and 19 bases lay between the germline ends. This CDR3 has 15 residues. In germline, CDR1 is LNHDA, CDR2 SQIVND (reference sequence). Genomic DNA of every subset was divided equally among multiple immunoSEQ plates. The assay was immunoSEQ multiplex PCR, and TCRdb's table has in-frame clones only and misses some. The sample has 1,400,000 or so clones, 98% seen once. The specimen sequenced was naive CD4+ T cells sorted from blood. Subset specified: CD45RA+ positively selected. This clonotype originated in a man in his thirties or forties in good health. The gene calls are TRBV19 and TRBJ1-2; D is possibly TRBD1 (6 bases). The CDR3 coding sequence is TGTGCCAGTAAGGCCACGGGACAAAAGATCTATGGCTACACCTTC. Its translation is CASKATGQKIYGYTF.